This is a list of T cell receptor beta chains from one sample in a study of T cells expressing NK-cell markers. No DNA is given; TCRdb re-called the 5' RACE reads and lists each CDR3 protein once. The sample table sets out 550,000 or so distinct CDR3 sequences. Sample: blood T cells: a sorted CD56 or NKG2C T cell subset, CD4+ or CD8+ T cells, or bulk PBMC T cells (not recorded which). The receptors were gathered from a man aged 18 to 29 in good health. Each CDR3 is given with its conserved first and last residue. The order of the fields is V gene, J gene, CDR3 protein.

TRBV15,TRBJ2-3,CATSRELPGQWATDTQYF
TRBV15,TRBJ1-4,CATSRGSTTNEKLFF
TRBV5-8,TRBJ2-1,CASSVPGPDGANEQFF
TRBV11-3,TRBJ2-1,CASSSPKRLAGFNEQFF
TRBV7-8,TRBJ2-1,CASSGSRGSGNEQFF
TRBV3-1,TRBJ2-1,CASSQVGTSLNNEQFF
TRBV7-8,TRBJ1-3,CASSLSVGGNTIYF
TRBV18,TRBJ2-5,CASSPLLGLAGVETQYF
TRBV6-5,TRBJ2-3,CASSYRGADDTQYF
TRBV6-1,TRBJ2-7,CASNQRTSGTYEQYF
TRBV7-2,TRBJ2-1,CASRVTGGSEQFF
TRBV15,TRBJ2-1,CATSRGWPGLAAYNEQFF
TRBV6-5,TRBJ2-1,CASSYSILAGDNEQFF
TRBV9,TRBJ2-3,CASSVDVSGRDTQYF
TRBV5-1,TRBJ1-5,CASSLAPGSNQPQHF
TRBV7-9,TRBJ1-1,CASREGLYLNTEAFF
TRBV7-2,TRBJ2-1,CASSPPWNEQFF
TRBV28,TRBJ2-7,CASSLSGRRAYEQYF
TRBV9,TRBJ2-1,CASSPLGDEQFF
TRBV29-1,TRBJ2-3,CSPPDRAEGRHTDTQYF
TRBV4-3,TRBJ2-7,CASSQDPPPGQGSSYEQYF
TRBV5-1,TRBJ2-3,CASSFASGHTDTQYF
TRBV11-2,TRBJ1-1,CATAMTDQNTEAFF
TRBV3-1,TRBJ2-7,CASRQRQEQYF
TRBV12-3/TRBV12-4,TRBJ2-7,CASSFGGPGYEQYF
TRBV5-1,TRBJ2-1,CASSWSSGSSNEQFF
TRBV5-1,TRBJ1-2,CASSLAVGGYGYTF
TRBV3-1,TRBJ2-3,CASSFTGGTTDTQYF
TRBV4-1,TRBJ2-3,CASSTPWDNTDTQYF
TRBV12-3/TRBV12-4,TRBJ2-7,CASSLRPSLRPYF
TRBV30,TRBJ2-1,CAWTWSRTGSNEQFF
TRBV7-8,TRBJ1-2,CASSSQWGVGHGYTF
TRBV12-3/TRBV12-4,TRBJ2-1,CASSFLLAGVNEQFF
TRBV12-3/TRBV12-4,TRBJ2-1,CASDEGREQFF
TRBV6-2/TRBV6-3,TRBJ2-1,CASSKGVMGQGASNEQFF